The next 20 T cell receptor beta chains were all read from a single sample in a study of cytomegalovirus exposure and HLA in healthy donors. With 60 Vbeta and 13 Jbeta primers, the PCR was carried out. Method: immunoSEQ multiplex PCR; TCRdb's copy keeps in-frame clones and lacks some. The table lists 75,000 to 100,000 clones, 81% of them singletons, with approximately 5.4% in the top ten. The material sequenced was PBMCs. The receptors were gathered from a man aged 40-49 years in good health and CMV-seropositive.

This chain joins TRBV7-9 and TRBJ2-1; TRBD2 aligns across 11 bases. Trimming removed 6 bases from V and 7 bases from J; junction bases left unmatched: 5. The CDR3 runs 14 residues. CDR1 and CDR2 (germline): SEHNR, FQNEAQ (reference sequence). CDR3 in amino acids: CASSSGRAGNEQFF. In DNA form, the CDR3 reads TGTGCCAGCAGTAGCGGGAGGGCCGGAAATGAGCAGTTCTTC.

In its sample, this clone was seen a few times. The chain uses TRBV5-3 and TRBJ1-1; the match to TRBD1 covers 7 bases. TRBV5-3 is designated an ORF whose function remains uncertain. V dropped 6 bases and J dropped 2; count of bases not matched to a gene: 13. The CDR3 is 16 residues long. The CDR3 nucleotides are TGTGCCAGAACTCTTAGCAGGGGGTCTCAAAACACTGAAGCTTTCTTT. As protein: CARTLSRGSQNTEAFF.

The chain combines TRBV6-5 with TRBJ1-2; 7 bases match TRBD1. CDR1 and CDR2 (germline): MNHEY, SVGAGI. The V segment lost 6 bases and the J segment 5 bases; nucleotides outside the gene matches: 3. This CDR3 comprises 12 residues. The CDR3 DNA follows: TGTGCCAGCAGCCCGACAGGGTATGGCTACACCTTC. Its protein is CASSPTGYGYTF.

This chain joins TRBV28 and TRBJ1-2, with 7 bases fitting TRBD1. Germline CDR1 is MDHEN and CDR2 is SYDVKM. V trimming: 7 bases; J trimming: 0 bases; junction bases outside the gene matches: 5. CDR3 length equals 14 residues. The CDR3 region has the DNA TGTGCCAGCACCGAAGGACAGGCTAACTATGGCTACACCTTC. Translated: CASTEGQANYGYTF.

This chain links TRBV7-6 with TRBJ2-2; D possibly corresponds to TRBD2 (6 bases). There are 16 residues in the CDR3. Trimming cost V 5 bases and J 0 bases, with 13 bases left between them. CDR1 and CDR2 from the germline V gene are SGHVS and FNYEAQ. The chain's CDR3 is CASSGLLAPNTGELFF. The CDR3 DNA reads as TGTGCCAGCAGCGGTCTACTAGCCCCGAACACCGGGGAGCTGTTTTTT.

This sequence joins TRBV25-1 and TRBJ2-3; D is uncertain. The CDR3 is made up of 17 amino acids. Germline assignment: CDR1 MGHDK and CDR2 SYGVNS. Trimming took off 3 bases at V and 2 bases at J, with 18 bases between the two ends. CDR3 sequence (DNA): TGTGCCAGCAGTGACTCCCCCGTCCACCGAGTCACAGATACGCAGTATTTT. Translation: CASSDSPVHRVTDTQYF. The full variable domain, with the rest looked up from reference TRBV25-1 and TRBJ2-3, is EADIYQTPRYLVIGTGKKITLECSQTMGHDKMYWYQQDPGMELHLIHYSYGVNSTEKGDLSSESTVSRIRTEHFPLTLESARPSHTSQYLCASSDSPVHRVTDTQYFGPGTRLTVL.

V and J are TRBV7-8 and TRBJ1-6, with 7 bases fitting TRBD1. Germline assignment: CDR1 SGHVS and CDR2 FQNEAQ. V lost 5 bases and J lost 10; bases outside the gene matches: 14. The CDR3 has 16 amino acids. The CDR3 region has the DNA TGTGCCAGCAGCGCGCAAGTTACAGGGGCAGGATCACCCCTCCACTTT. This encodes CASSAQVTGAGSPLHF.

Of note for this clone: The same CDR3 is also encoded by other DNA sequences in this sample. This sequence joins TRBV11-2 and TRBJ1-6, with D tentatively TRBD1 (6 bases). V dropped 5 bases and J dropped 13 bases, with 18 bases sitting between them. The CDR3 has 14 residues. CDR1 and CDR2 from the germline V gene are SGHAT and FQNNGV. The CDR3 region has the DNA TGTGCCAGCAGCCAACAGGGACGTAGTTCGCCCCTCCACTTT. Its protein is CASSQQGRSSPLHF. Together with reference TRBV11-2 and TRBJ1-6, the CDR3 gives the full variable domain: EAGVAQSPRYKIIEKRQSVAFWCNPISGHATLYWYQQILGQGPKLLIQFQNNGVVDDSQLPKDRFSAERLKGVDSTLKIQPAKLEDSAVYLCASSQQGRSSPLHFGNGTRLTVT.

V and J are TRBV2 and TRBJ1-1; tentatively, D is TRBD1 (6 bases). V lost 6 bases, J lost 2 bases, and 7 bases lay in between. The CDR3 contains 12 residues. Germline V gene sequence: CDR1 SNHLY, CDR2 FYNNEI. CDR3 DNA: TGTGCCAGCAGGGGGGCCAACACTGAAGCTTTCTTT. As protein: CASRGANTEAFF.

This clone has a handful of counts. The chain has TRBV7-6 and TRBJ2-5; TRBD1 aligns across 8 bases. V lost 1 base, J lost 4 bases, and 8 bases stayed unmatched. Germline assignment: CDR1 SGHVS and CDR2 FNYEAQ. This CDR3 has 16 residues. The DNA of the CDR3 is TGTGCCAGCAGCTTAGGGACAGGGACGGGTGGAGAGACCCAGTACTTC. Its translation is CASSLGTGTGGETQYF.

DNA of the CDR3: TGTGCCAGCTCACCCGTCGGGGGAAACACTGAAGCTTTCTTT. As protein: CASSPVGGNTEAFF. V usage is TRBV18 and J usage is TRBJ1-1, with D perhaps matching TRBD1 (5 bases). The V end was cut by 3 bases, the J end by 2 bases, with 10 bases between. CDR3 length equals 14 residues. Germline values: CDR1 KGHSH, CDR2 LQKENI.

There are a few counts of this clone. The chain couples TRBV4-1 to TRBJ1-6, with D maybe TRBD1 (6 bases). V was trimmed by 1 base and J by 10 bases, leaving 17 bases between them. CDR1 MGHRA and CDR2 YSYEKL come from the germline V gene. The CDR3 loop spans 16 amino acids. In DNA form, the CDR3 reads TGCGCCAGCAGCCAAGGTCGGGGGGCCTATGTCTCACCCCTCCACTTT. As protein: CASSQGRGAYVSPLHF.

The chain uses TRBV2 and TRBJ2-3, with 10 bases aligning to TRBD1. CDR1 is SNHLY, CDR2 FYNNEI, per germline. Trimming cost V 6 bases and J 6 bases; bases outside gene matches: 6. The CDR3 is 14 residues long. Written as DNA, the CDR3 is TGTGCCAGCAGCCCGGACAGGGGGTTGGATACGCAGTATTTT. As protein: CASSPDRGLDTQYF.

The J gene is TRBJ2-1, the V gene TRBV15; 9 bases align to TRBD2. The CDR3 is 16 residues long. V lost 1 base and J lost 5; bases outside the gene matches: 6. CDR1 and CDR2 (germline): LNHNV, YYDKDF (reference sequence). The chain's CDR3 is CATSRGLAGANNEQFF. The CDR3 DNA is TGTGCCACCAGCAGAGGGTTAGCGGGAGCAAACAATGAGCAGTTCTTC.

In DNA form, the CDR3 reads TGTGCCAGCAGCTTAGCGTCCGGACAGGGGACCCACGAGCAGTACTTC. It translates to CASSLASGQGTHEQYF. The V gene is TRBV7-9, the J gene TRBJ2-7, with TRBD1 matching over 9 bases. The germline CDR1 and CDR2 sequences are SEHNR and FQNEAQ (reference sequence). CDR3 length: 16 residues. V was clipped by 0 bases and J by 5 bases; unmatched bases: 8.

The chain links TRBV7-8 to TRBJ2-3; D perhaps matches TRBD1 (6 bases). The germline CDR1 and CDR2 sequences are SGHVS and FQNEAQ. CDR3 size: 14 residues. V lost 5 bases to trimming and J lost 0 bases, with 9 bases between them. CDR3 protein: CASSQQGSTDTQYF. In DNA form, the CDR3 reads TGTGCCAGCAGCCAACAGGGTAGCACAGATACGCAGTATTTT.

CDR3 bases: TGTGCCAGCAGGGAGTATGAAAAACTGTTTTTT. Its translation: CASREYEKLFF. The chain uses TRBV28 and TRBJ1-4, with D hard to call. The germline gives CDR1 MDHEN, CDR2 SYDVKM. The CDR3 loop spans 11 amino acids. The V end was cut by 6 bases, the J end by 6 bases, with 5 bases between.

The gene calls are TRBV7-9 and TRBJ2-4, with TRBD2 matching 8 bases. V dropped 2 bases and J dropped 1; count of bases not matched to a gene: 1. The CDR3 runs to 15 residues. Germline lookup yields CDR1 SEHNR and CDR2 FQNEAQ (reference sequence). CDR3 nucleotides: TGTGCCAGCAGCTTAAGCGGGGGTGCCAAAAACATTCAGTACTTC. Protein sequence: CASSLSGGAKNIQYF.

J is TRBJ2-1 and V is TRBV6-6, with 9 bases matching TRBD1. Germline assignment: CDR1 MNHNY and CDR2 SVGAGI (reference sequence). The CDR3 is 14 residues long. V was pared by 2 bases and J by 7 bases, with 3 bases of the junction left unmatched. CDR3 protein: CASSYGTGLNEQFF. CDR3 nucleotide sequence: TGTGCCAGCAGTTACGGGACAGGGTTGAATGAGCAGTTCTTC.

This clone was counted once. The chain is built from TRBV5-4 and TRBJ1-2, with D possibly TRBD1 on 6 matching bases. The ends were cut back, 4 bases at V and 2 bases at J, with 9 bases in the middle. The germline V gene encodes CDR1 SGHNT and CDR2 YYREEE (reference sequence). The CDR3 covers 13 residues. As DNA, the CDR3 is TGTGCCAGCAGCCAGGACAGCAACTATGGCTACACCTTC. It yields the protein CASSQDSNYGYTF.